This T cell receptor beta chain originates from a study of control samples from healthy donors and cancer patients. Repertoires were generated with immunoSEQ multiplex PCR, while TCRdb's copy carries only in-frame clones and drops some. The table has about 130,000 clones, about 88% seen once; the top ten hold approximately 3.2%. The CDR3 consists of 11 residues. Germline V CDR1 and CDR2: SEHNR, FQNEAQ (reference sequence). About this clone: One junction end disagrees with the germline gene, perhaps due to a read error.

The receptor comes from a man aged 50 to 60 in good health. The rearrangement links TRBV7-9 to TRBJ1-2; D gene unclear. Sequencing was carried out using blood. The CDR3 is CASSSIYDYTF. CDR3 bases: TGTGCCAGCAGCTCAATCTATGACTACACCTTC.